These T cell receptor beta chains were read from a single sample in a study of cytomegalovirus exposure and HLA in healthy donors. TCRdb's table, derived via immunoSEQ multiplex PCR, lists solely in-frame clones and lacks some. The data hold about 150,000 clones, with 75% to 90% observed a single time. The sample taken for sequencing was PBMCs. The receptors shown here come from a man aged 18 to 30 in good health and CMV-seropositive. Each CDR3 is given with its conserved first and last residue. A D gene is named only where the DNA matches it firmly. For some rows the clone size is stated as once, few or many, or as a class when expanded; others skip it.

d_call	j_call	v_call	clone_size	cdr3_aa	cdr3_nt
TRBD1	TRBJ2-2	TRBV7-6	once	CASSLRQGGTDTGELFF	TGTGCCAGCAGCCTACGACAGGGGGGGACGGACACCGGGGAGCTGTTTTTT
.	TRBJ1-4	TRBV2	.	CASSEGRVREKLFF	TGTGCCAGCAGTGAGGGCAGGGTAAGGGAAAAACTGTTTTTT
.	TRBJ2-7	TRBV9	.	CASSVDGGGEQYF	TGTGCCAGCAGCGTAGATGGGGGAGGCGAGCAGTACTTC
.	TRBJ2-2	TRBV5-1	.	CASSLVTATGELFF	TGCGCCAGCAGCTTGGTAACAGCCACCGGGGAGCTGTTTTTT
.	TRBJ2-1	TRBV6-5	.	CATAHEGIGNEQFF	TGTGCCACCGCTCATGAGGGCATTGGAAATGAGCAGTTCTTC
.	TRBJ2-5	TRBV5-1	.	CASSLGTRRGETQYF	TGCGCCAGCAGCTTGGGGACCCGACGGGGGGAGACCCAGTACTTC
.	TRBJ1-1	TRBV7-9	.	CASSLAQGTEAFF	TGTGCCAGCAGCTTAGCCCAGGGGACTGAAGCTTTCTTT
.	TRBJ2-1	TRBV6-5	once	CASSPAERNYNEQFF	TGTGCCAGCAGCCCCGCGGAGCGGAACTACAATGAGCAGTTCTTC
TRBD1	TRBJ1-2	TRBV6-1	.	CASRDGTGGGYTF	TGTGCCAGCAGGGACGGGACAGGGGGCGGCTACACCTTC
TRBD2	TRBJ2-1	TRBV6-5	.	CASRSGLAGDNEQFF	TGTGCCAGCAGGTCGGGACTAGCGGGAGACAATGAGCAGTTCTTC
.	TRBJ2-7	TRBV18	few	CASSPNGPYEQYF	TGTGCCAGCTCACCAAACGGTCCCTACGAGCAGTACTTC
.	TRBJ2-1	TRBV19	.	CASSLPYNEQFF	TGTGCCAGTAGTCTACCCTACAATGAGCAGTTCTTC
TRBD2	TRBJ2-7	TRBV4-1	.	CASSELLGLAELSYEQYF	TGCGCCAGCAGTGAACTGTTGGGCCTAGCGGAACTCTCCTACGAGCAGTACTTC
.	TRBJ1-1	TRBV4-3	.	CASSQVKGYTEAFF	TGCGCCAGCAGCCAAGTAAAGGGGTACACTGAAGCTTTCTTT
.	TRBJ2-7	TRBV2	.	CASSAATGRSKQYF	TGTGCCAGCAGCGCCGCTACAGGGCGTTCAAAGCAGTACTTC
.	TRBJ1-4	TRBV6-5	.	CASSYSTGDEKLFF	TGTGCCAGCAGTTACTCGACCGGGGATGAAAAACTGTTTTTT
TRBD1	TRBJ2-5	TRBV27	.	CASSSWTGGQETQYF	TGTGCCAGCAGTTCGTGGACAGGGGGGCAAGAGACCCAGTACTTC
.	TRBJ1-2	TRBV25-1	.	CASSDMGAYGYTF	TGTGCCAGCAGTGACATGGGAGCCTATGGCTACACCTTC
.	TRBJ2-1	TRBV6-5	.	CASTLGSSYNEQFF	TGTGCCAGCACCCTAGGGAGCTCCTACAATGAGCAGTTCTTC
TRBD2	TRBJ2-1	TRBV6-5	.	CASSKGLAYNEQFF	TGTGCCAGCAGTAAGGGACTAGCCTACAATGAGCAGTTCTTC
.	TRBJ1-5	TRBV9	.	CASSVGGARNQPQHF	TGTGCCAGCAGCGTAGGGGGCGCGCGGAATCAGCCCCAGCATTTT
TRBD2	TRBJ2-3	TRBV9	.	CASSAGLAGRTDTQYF	TGTGCCAGCAGCGCGGGACTAGCGGGACGGACAGATACGCAGTATTTT
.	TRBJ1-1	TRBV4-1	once	CASSQEVTQNTEAFF	TGCGCCAGCAGCCAAGAGGTGACTCAGAACACTGAAGCTTTCTTT
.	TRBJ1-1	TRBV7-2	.	CASSLSRSTEAFF	TGTGCCAGCAGCTTATCGCGGAGTACTGAAGCTTTCTTT
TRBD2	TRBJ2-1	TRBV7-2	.	CASSLFKRERDNEQFF	TGTGCCAGCAGCTTATTTAAGCGGGAGAGGGACAATGAGCAGTTCTTC
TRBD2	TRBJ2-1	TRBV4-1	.	CASSQPTSGYNEQFF	TGCGCCAGCAGCCAACCAACTAGCGGGTACAATGAGCAGTTCTTC
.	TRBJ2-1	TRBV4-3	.	CASSQDPTTAPYNEQFF	TGCGCCAGCAGCCAAGACCCGACAACAGCTCCCTACAATGAGCAGTTCTTC
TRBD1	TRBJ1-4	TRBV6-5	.	CASSGTGVGEKLFF	TGTGCCAGCAGTGGGACAGGGGTCGGCGAAAAACTGTTTTTT
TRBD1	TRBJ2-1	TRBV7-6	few	CASSSHGTGFHEQFF	TGTGCCAGCAGCTCCCATGGGACAGGGTTCCATGAGCAGTTCTTC
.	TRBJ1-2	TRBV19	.	CASSIGTGTSYGYTF	TGTGCCAGTAGTATAGGAACAGGGACCTCCTATGGCTACACCTTC
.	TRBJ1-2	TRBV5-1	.	CASSFMQVDMRYGYTF	TGCGCCAGCAGCTTTATGCAGGTTGATATGCGCTATGGCTACACCTTC
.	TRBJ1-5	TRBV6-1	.	CASSRDGGNQPQHF	TGTGCCAGCAGCCGGGACGGGGGGAATCAGCCCCAGCATTTT
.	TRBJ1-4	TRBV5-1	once	CASSLDRDEKLFF	TGCGCCAGCAGCTTGGACAGGGATGAAAAACTGTTTTTT
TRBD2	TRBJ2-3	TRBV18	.	CASSPRTSGGAVARTDTQYF	TGTGCCAGCTCACCGCGGACTAGCGGGGGGGCCGTCGCCCGCACAGATACGCAGTATTTT
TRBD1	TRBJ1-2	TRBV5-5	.	CASTASTGGGYGYTF	TGTGCCAGCACCGCATCGACAGGGGGCGGGTATGGCTACACCTTC
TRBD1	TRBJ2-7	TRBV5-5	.	CASSPGDRGRGEQYF	TGTGCCAGCAGCCCAGGCGACAGGGGGCGGGGAGAGCAGTACTTC
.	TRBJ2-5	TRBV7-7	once	CASSTTRGNQETQYF	TGTGCCAGCAGCACAACACGGGGGAACCAAGAGACCCAGTACTTC
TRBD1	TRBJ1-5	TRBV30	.	CAWSGRGQGGNQPQHF	TGTGCCTGGAGTGGAAGGGGTCAGGGGGGCAATCAGCCCCAGCATTTT
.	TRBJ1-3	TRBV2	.	CASSPPGLGNTIYF	TGTGCCAGCAGCCCCCCAGGGCTAGGAAACACCATATATTTT
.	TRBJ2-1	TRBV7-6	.	CASSLYAPSGAQYNEQFF	TGTGCCAGCAGCTTATATGCGCCCTCGGGAGCGCAGTACAATGAGCAGTTCTTC
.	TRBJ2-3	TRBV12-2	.	CARERGGRAGTQYF	TGTGCAAGGGAGAGAGGCGGGAGGGCCGGAACGCAGTATTTT
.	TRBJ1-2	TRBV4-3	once	CASSQDPSPYYGYTF	TGCGCCAGCAGCCAAGATCCTTCCCCTTACTATGGCTACACCTTC
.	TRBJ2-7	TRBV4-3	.	CASSQVPIRGPRRPNEQYF	TGCGCCAGCAGCCAAGTCCCCATCAGGGGCCCACGAAGACCTAACGAGCAGTACTTC
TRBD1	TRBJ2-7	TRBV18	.	CASSPGTGDYEQYF	TGTGCCAGCTCACCCGGGACAGGGGATTACGAGCAGTACTTC
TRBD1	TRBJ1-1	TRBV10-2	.	CASTPGTGGTEAFF	TGCGCCAGCACCCCAGGGACAGGGGGCACCGAAGCTTTCTTT
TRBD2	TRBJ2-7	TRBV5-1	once	CASSLGTSGFYEQYF	TGCGCCAGCAGCCTAGGGACTAGCGGATTCTACGAGCAGTACTTC
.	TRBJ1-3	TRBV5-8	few	CASSLGHTGNTIYF	TGTGCCAGCAGCCTAGGACATACTGGAAACACCATATATTTT
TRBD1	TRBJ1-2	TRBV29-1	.	CSASGQGINGYTF	TGCAGCGCTTCGGGACAGGGGATCAATGGCTACACCTTC